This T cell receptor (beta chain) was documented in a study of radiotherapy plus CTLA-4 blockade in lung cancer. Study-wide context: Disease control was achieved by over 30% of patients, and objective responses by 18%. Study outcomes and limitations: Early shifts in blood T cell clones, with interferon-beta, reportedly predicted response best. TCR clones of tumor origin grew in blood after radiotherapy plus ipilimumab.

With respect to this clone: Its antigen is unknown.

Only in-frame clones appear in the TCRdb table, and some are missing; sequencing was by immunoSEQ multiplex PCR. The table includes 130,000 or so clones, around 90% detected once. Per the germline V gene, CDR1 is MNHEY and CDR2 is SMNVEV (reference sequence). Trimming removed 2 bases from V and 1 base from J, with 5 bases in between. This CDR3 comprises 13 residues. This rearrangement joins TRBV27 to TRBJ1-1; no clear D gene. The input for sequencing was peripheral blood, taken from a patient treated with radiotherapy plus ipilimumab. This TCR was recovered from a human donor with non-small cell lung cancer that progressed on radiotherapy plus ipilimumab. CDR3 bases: TGTGCCAGCAGTTTAGGTCCGAACACTGAAGCTTTCTTT. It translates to CASSLGPNTEAFF.